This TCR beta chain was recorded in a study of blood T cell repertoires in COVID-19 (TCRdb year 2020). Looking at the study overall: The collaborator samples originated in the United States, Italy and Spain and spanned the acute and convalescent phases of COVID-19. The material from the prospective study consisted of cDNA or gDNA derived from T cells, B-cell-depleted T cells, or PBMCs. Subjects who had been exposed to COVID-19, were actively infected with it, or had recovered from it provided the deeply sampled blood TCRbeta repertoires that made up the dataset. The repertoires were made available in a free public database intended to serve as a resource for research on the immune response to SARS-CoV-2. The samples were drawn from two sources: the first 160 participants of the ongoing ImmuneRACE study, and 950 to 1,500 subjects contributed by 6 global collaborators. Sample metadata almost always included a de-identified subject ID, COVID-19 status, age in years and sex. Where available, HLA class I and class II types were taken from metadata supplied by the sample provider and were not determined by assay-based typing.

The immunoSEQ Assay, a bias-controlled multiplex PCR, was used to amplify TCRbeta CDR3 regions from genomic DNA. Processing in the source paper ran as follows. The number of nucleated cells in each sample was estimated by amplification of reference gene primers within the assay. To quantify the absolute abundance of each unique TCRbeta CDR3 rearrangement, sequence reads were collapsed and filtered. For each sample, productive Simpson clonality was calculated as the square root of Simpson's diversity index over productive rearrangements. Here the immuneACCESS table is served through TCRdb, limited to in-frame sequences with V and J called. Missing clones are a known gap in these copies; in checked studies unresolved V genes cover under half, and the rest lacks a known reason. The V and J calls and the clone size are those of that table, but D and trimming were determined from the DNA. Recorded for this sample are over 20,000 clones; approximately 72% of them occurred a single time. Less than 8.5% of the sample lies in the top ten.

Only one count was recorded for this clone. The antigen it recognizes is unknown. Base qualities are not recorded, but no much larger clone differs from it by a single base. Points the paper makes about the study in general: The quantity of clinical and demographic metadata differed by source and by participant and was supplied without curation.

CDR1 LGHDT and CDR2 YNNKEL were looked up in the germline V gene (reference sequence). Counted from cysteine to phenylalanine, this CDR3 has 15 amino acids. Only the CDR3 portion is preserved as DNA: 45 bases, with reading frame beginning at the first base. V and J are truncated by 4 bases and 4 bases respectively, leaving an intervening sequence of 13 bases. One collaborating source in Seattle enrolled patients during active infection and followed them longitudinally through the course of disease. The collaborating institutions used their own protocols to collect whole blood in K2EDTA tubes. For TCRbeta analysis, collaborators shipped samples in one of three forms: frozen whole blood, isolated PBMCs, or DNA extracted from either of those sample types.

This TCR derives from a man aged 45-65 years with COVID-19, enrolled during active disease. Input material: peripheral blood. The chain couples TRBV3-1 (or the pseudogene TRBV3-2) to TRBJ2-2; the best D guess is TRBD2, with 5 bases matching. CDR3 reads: CASSLRGPGTGELFF. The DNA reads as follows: TGTGCCAGCAGCCTTCGAGGGCCGGGCACCGGGGAGCTGTTTTTT.